Below are 27 T cell receptor beta chains sequenced from a single sample in a study of T cells expressing NK-cell markers. TCRdb reprocessed the 5' RACE reads and stores each CDR3 protein as one record, lacking DNA. Its listing shows under 500,000 distinct CDR3 sequences. Sequenced input: blood T cells: a sorted CD56 or NKG2C T cell subset, CD4+ or CD8+ T cells, or bulk PBMC T cells (not recorded which). All receptors come from a woman aged 18 to 75 in good health.

The chain combines TRBV10-3 with TRBJ1-6; TCRdb lists TRBD1, though no DNA is available to test this call. CDR1 and CDR2 from the germline V gene are ENHRY and SYGVKD. The CDR3 loop spans 15 amino acids. The CDR3 loop is CAISESGQGNSPLHF.

V is TRBV5-6 and J is TRBJ2-5; there is no DNA to check the TCRdb D call of TRBD2. The germline V gene has CDR1 SGHDT and CDR2 YYEEEE. The CDR3 sequence is 13 residues long. CDR3 protein: CASSLKGPETQYF.

The rearrangement uses TRBV15 and TRBJ1-1; TCRdb reports TRBD1, a call that lacks DNA to check it against. The CDR3 runs 15 residues. Germline V gene data show CDR1 as LNHNV and CDR2 as YYDKDF (reference sequence). CDR3 amino acids: CATSRDGRGLAEAFF.

The chain employs TRBV6-1 and TRBJ2-1; the D call of TRBD2 rests on TCRdb alone, since no DNA is present to check it. Germline CDR1 MNHNS, CDR2 SASEGT. CDR3 length equals 16 residues. This CDR3 is CASVGGLAGVNNEQFF.

This chain joins TRBV7-7 and TRBJ2-1; TCRdb outputs TRBD2, but without DNA this stays unchecked. The CDR3 sequence is 15 residues long. Germline V gives CDR1 SSHAT, CDR2 FNYEAQ (reference sequence). CDR3 residues: CASSPGTSGIGEQFF.

This chain joins TRBV9 and TRBJ2-1; TCRdb gives TRBD2 as the D gene, but with no DNA this cannot be confirmed. Germline CDR1 reads SGDLS; CDR2 reads YYNGEE. This CDR3 spans 18 amino acids. The CDR3 spells CASSVGGGSGSLYNEQFF.

The rearrangement uses TRBV5-1 and TRBJ2-1; TCRdb's assignment of TRBD2 cannot be checked, as there is no DNA. Germline-derived CDR1 and CDR2 are SGHRS and YFSETQ. The CDR3 is made up of 16 amino acids. The CDR3: CASSLGLASSYNEQFF.

V and J are TRBV12-3 or TRBV12-4 and TRBJ2-5; TCRdb's assignment of TRBD1 cannot be checked, as there is no DNA. The CDR3 contains 16 residues. The CDR3 reads CASSSQDRGGQETQYF.

The chain links TRBV7-7 to TRBJ2-5; the TCRdb call, TRBD1, lacks DNA for checking. Germline lookup yields CDR1 SSHAT and CDR2 FNYEAQ (reference sequence). The CDR3 covers 13 residues. The CDR3: CASSLVREETQYF.

The chain links TRBV7-8 to TRBJ2-7; the D call from TCRdb, TRBD1, cannot be confirmed without DNA. Looked up from germline, CDR1 is SGHVS and CDR2 is FQNEAQ. This CDR3 contains 16 residues. This CDR3 reads CASSFGAISRSYEQYF.

The chain joins TRBV12-3 or TRBV12-4 to TRBJ2-7; TCRdb selects TRBD1, and the lack of DNA leaves this call unchecked. This CDR3 has 14 residues. This CDR3 is CASSFVGGRYEQYF.

The V call is TRBV9, the J call TRBJ1-3. Looked up from germline, CDR1 is SGDLS and CDR2 is YYNGEE. The CDR3 is 15 amino acids. CDR3 loop: CASSAVQGSGNTIYF. Full variable domain (missing parts from reference TRBV9 and TRBJ1-3): DSGVTQTPKHLITATGQRVTLRCSPRSGDLSVYWYQQSLDQGLQFLIQYYNGEERAKGNILERFSAQQFPDLHSELNLSSLELGDSALYFCASSAVQGSGNTIYFGEGSWLTVV.

The chain has TRBV29-1 and TRBJ1-1; as DNA is missing, the TRBD1 call by TCRdb cannot be tested. Germline assignment: CDR1 SQVTM and CDR2 ANQGSEA. The CDR3 covers 15 residues. The CDR3 loop reads CSGRGGGQQNTEAFF.

The chain uses TRBV11-2 and TRBJ1-1. Germline V gene sequence: CDR1 SGHAT, CDR2 FQNNGV. This CDR3 contains 14 residues. The CDR3 is CASSSGPGNTEAFF.

The chain has TRBV12-3 or TRBV12-4 and TRBJ2-1; absent DNA, TCRdb's TRBD1 call cannot be checked. The length of the CDR3 is 13 residues. CDR3 in amino acids: CASRGRALNEQFF.

This sequence joins TRBV20-1 and TRBJ2-3; TCRdb's D call, TRBD2, is unchecked because there is no DNA. The germline CDR1 and CDR2 sequences are DFQATT and SNEGSKA (reference sequence). The CDR3 runs to 17 residues. The CDR3 sequence: CSATPPRVAPSTDTQYF.

V and J are TRBV7-3 and TRBJ2-3. The CDR3 is 12 residues long. Germline values: CDR1 SGHTA, CDR2 FQGTGA. The chain's CDR3 is CASSPNHDTQYF.

The rearrangement joins TRBV7-2 to TRBJ1-1; lacking DNA, the TRBD1 call made by TCRdb goes unchecked. The CDR3 has 14 residues. Germline V gives CDR1 SGHTA, CDR2 FQGNSA. The chain's CDR3 is CASSLAGSGIEAFF.

The chain is built from TRBV6-5 and TRBJ2-7; lacking DNA, the TRBD2 call made by TCRdb goes unchecked. CDR3 length equals 17 residues. CDR1 is MNHEY, CDR2 SVGAGI, per germline. Here the CDR3 reads CASSWVPPGLDSYEQYF.

The chain joins TRBV4-2 to TRBJ2-3; the TCRdb call, TRBD1, lacks DNA for checking. Germline values: CDR1 LGHNA, CDR2 YNFKEQ. The CDR3 has 18 residues. The CDR3 region is CASSQDLVAGARGDTQYF.

This chain links TRBV11-2 with TRBJ2-2; TCRdb lists TRBD2, though no DNA is available to test this call. The CDR3 is 16 residues long. The germline V gene encodes CDR1 SGHAT and CDR2 FQNNGV. CDR3 protein: CASSLDFLVATGELFF.

V gene TRBV27 combines with J gene TRBJ2-7; the TRBD2 assignment by TCRdb is unverifiable without DNA. The CDR3 runs 13 residues. Germline CDR1 and CDR2: MNHEY and SMNVEV (reference sequence). CDR3 sequence: CASSRGTSDEQYF.

The rearrangement links TRBV7-2 to TRBJ1-1. Germline V gives CDR1 SGHTA, CDR2 FQGNSA. The CDR3 has 12 amino acids. CDR3 sequence reads: CASGPGNTEAFF.

V usage is TRBV7-9 and J usage is TRBJ2-7; without DNA, the TCRdb call of TRBD2 cannot be checked. The CDR3 extends over 15 amino acids. Germline V gene lookup returns CDR1 SEHNR and CDR2 FQNEAQ (reference sequence). The CDR3 sequence is CASSLALAGNYEQYF.

The V call is TRBV5-1, the J call TRBJ2-1; with no DNA, the TCRdb D assignment of TRBD2 cannot be verified. The CDR3 runs 16 residues. The germline V gene encodes CDR1 SGHRS and CDR2 YFSETQ. CDR3 loop: CASSLTTSGSYNEQFF. Complete variable domain (other parts from reference TRBV5-1 and TRBJ2-1): KAGVTQTPRYLIKTRGQQVTLSCSPISGHRSVSWYQQTPGQGLQFLFEYFSETQRNKGNFPGRFSGRQFSNSRSEMNVSTLELGDSALYLCASSLTTSGSYNEQFFGPGTRLTVL.

The CDR3 loop is CASSLRLPRSYEQYF. The chain uses TRBV28 and TRBJ2-7. The CDR3 extends over 15 amino acids. In germline, CDR1 is MDHEN, CDR2 SYDVKM.

The gene calls are TRBV4-3 and TRBJ2-5; the TCRdb D gene call, TRBD1, has no DNA to confirm it. Looked up from germline, CDR1 is LGHNA and CDR2 is YSLEER. CDR3 size: 13 residues. This CDR3 is CASSPGGQETQYF.